The rows below give T cell receptor beta chains drawn from one sample of a study of T-cell memory formation after mild COVID-19. TCRdb re-derived calls from the 5' RACE reads in MiXCR, one entry per CDR3 protein. The sample yields about 140,000 distinct CDR3 sequences, 15% to 20% seen once. Material for sequencing was PBMCs or a T cell subset sorted from them (not recorded which). The receptor source for this set is an adult woman who had mild COVID-19 (a few samples of this study predate the infection). Cell type and time point are not known. The CDR3 runs from the conserved cysteine through the conserved F or W. A D gene is named only where the DNA matches it firmly. Size tells how often a clone was seen (once, few, many) or the class of an expanded clone, and some rows leave it out.

D gene: NA
clone size: NA
J gene: TRBJ1-2
V gene: TRBV6-4
CDR3 protein: CASSVTSTGIYGYTF
CDR3 DNA: TGTGCCAGCAGTGTCACTTCGACAGGCATTTATGGCTACACCTTC

D gene: NA
clone size: few
J gene: TRBJ2-5
V gene: TRBV7-3
CDR3 protein: CASSSGPGETQYF
CDR3 DNA: TGTGCCAGCAGCTCCGGGCCCGGGGAGACCCAGTACTTC

D gene: TRBD1
clone size: NA
J gene: TRBJ1-4
V gene: TRBV5-8
CDR3 protein: CASSLAGTGNEKLFF
CDR3 DNA: TGTGCCAGCAGCTTGGCAGGGACAGGGAATGAAAAACTGTTTTTT

D gene: NA
clone size: many
J gene: TRBJ2-7
V gene: TRBV20-1
CDR3 protein: CSARGRVKTYEQYF
CDR3 DNA: TGCAGTGCTAGGGGCAGGGTAAAGACCTACGAGCAGTACTTC

D gene: TRBD1
clone size: NA
J gene: TRBJ1-5
V gene: TRBV20-1
CDR3 protein: CSARTGHSNQPQHF
CDR3 DNA: TGCAGTGCCCGGACAGGGCATAGCAATCAGCCCCAGCATTTT

D gene: NA
clone size: NA
J gene: TRBJ1-1
V gene: TRBV7-9
CDR3 protein: CASSSSGGTEAFF
CDR3 DNA: TGTGCCAGCAGCTCTTCGGGGGGCACTGAAGCTTTCTTT

D gene: NA
clone size: NA
J gene: TRBJ2-7
V gene: TRBV3-1
CDR3 protein: CASSQSDYEQYF
CDR3 DNA: TGTGCCAGCAGCCAATCAGACTACGAGCAGTACTTC

D gene: NA
clone size: NA
J gene: TRBJ2-5
V gene: TRBV2
CDR3 protein: CASSEMTAQETQYF
CDR3 DNA: TGTGCCAGCAGTGAGATGACAGCCCAAGAGACCCAGTACTTC

D gene: NA
clone size: NA
J gene: TRBJ1-2
V gene: TRBV7-9
CDR3 protein: CASSSRAGYYGYTF
CDR3 DNA: TGTGCCAGCAGCTCCAGGGCGGGATACTATGGCTACACCTTC

D gene: NA
clone size: NA
J gene: TRBJ2-1
V gene: TRBV4-2
CDR3 protein: CASSQEPVNEQFF
CDR3 DNA: TGTGCCAGCAGCCAAGAGCCAGTAAATGAGCAGTTCTTC

D gene: NA
clone size: few
J gene: TRBJ1-4
V gene: TRBV4-2
CDR3 protein: CASSQDTSPTNEKLFF
CDR3 DNA: TGTGCCAGCAGCCAAGATACAAGCCCAACTAATGAAAAACTGTTTTTT

D gene: NA
clone size: NA
J gene: TRBJ2-4
V gene: TRBV25-1
CDR3 protein: CASSEGRGKNIQYF
CDR3 DNA: TGTGCCAGCAGTGAAGGCAGGGGCAAAAACATTCAGTACTTC

D gene: TRBD1
clone size: NA
J gene: TRBJ2-1
V gene: TRBV29-1
CDR3 protein: CSVLRQGVSSYNEQFF
CDR3 DNA: TGCAGCGTACTCCGACAGGGCGTGTCCTCCTACAATGAGCAGTTCTTC

D gene: TRBD1
clone size: NA
J gene: TRBJ2-3
V gene: TRBV7-9
CDR3 protein: CASSLATGEDTQYF
CDR3 DNA: TGTGCCAGCAGCTTAGCAACAGGGGAGGATACGCAGTATTTT

D gene: NA
clone size: NA
J gene: TRBJ1-1
V gene: TRBV6-2/TRBV6-3
CDR3 protein: CASSYGGDTEAFF
CDR3 DNA: TGTGCCAGCAGTTACGGGGGTGACACTGAAGCTTTCTTT

D gene: NA
clone size: NA
J gene: TRBJ1-1
V gene: TRBV4-2
CDR3 protein: CASSQWQGKEAFF
CDR3 DNA: TGTGCCAGCAGCCAGTGGCAGGGAAAGGAAGCTTTCTTT

D gene: TRBD2
clone size: NA
J gene: TRBJ2-5
V gene: TRBV19
CDR3 protein: CASSTPGGPGEETQYF
CDR3 DNA: TGTGCCAGTAGTACCCCGGGAGGGCCGGGGGAAGAGACCCAGTACTTC

D gene: NA
clone size: few
J gene: TRBJ2-1
V gene: TRBV2
CDR3 protein: CASSSEGEPNEQFF
CDR3 DNA: TGTGCCAGCTCCTCGGAAGGGGAGCCGAATGAGCAGTTCTTC

D gene: TRBD2
clone size: NA
J gene: TRBJ2-7
V gene: TRBV5-1
CDR3 protein: CATTRSLEGLAGFGEQYF
CDR3 DNA: TGCGCCACCACCCGCAGCTTGGAGGGGCTAGCGGGGTTTGGCGAGCAGTACTTC

D gene: TRBD2
clone size: few
J gene: TRBJ2-3
V gene: TRBV29-1
CDR3 protein: CSAATSGTTDTQYF
CDR3 DNA: TGCAGCGCCGCTACTAGCGGGACCACAGATACGCAGTATTTT

D gene: TRBD1
clone size: few
J gene: TRBJ2-5
V gene: TRBV7-2
CDR3 protein: CASSSRDRQETQYF
CDR3 DNA: TGTGCCAGCAGCTCCCGGGACAGACAAGAGACCCAGTACTTC

D gene: NA
clone size: NA
J gene: TRBJ1-1
V gene: TRBV5-6
CDR3 protein: CASSKTGRNTEAFF
CDR3 DNA: TGTGCCAGCAGCAAGACAGGTCGTAACACTGAAGCTTTCTTT

D gene: NA
clone size: few
J gene: TRBJ2-3
V gene: TRBV18
CDR3 protein: CASSGDFRGADTQYF
CDR3 DNA: TGTGCCAGCTCAGGGGACTTTAGGGGAGCCGATACGCAGTATTTT

D gene: NA
clone size: few
J gene: TRBJ2-5
V gene: TRBV2
CDR3 protein: CASSEAAQAETQYF
CDR3 DNA: TGTGCCAGCAGTGAAGCGGCCCAAGCGGAGACCCAGTACTTC

D gene: NA
clone size: NA
J gene: TRBJ2-6
V gene: TRBV5-1
CDR3 protein: CASRESGANVLTF
CDR3 DNA: TGCGCCAGTAGGGAATCTGGGGCCAACGTCCTGACTTTC

D gene: NA
clone size: NA
J gene: TRBJ2-2
V gene: TRBV6-5
CDR3 protein: CATCPRTNTGELFF
CDR3 DNA: TGTGCCACCTGCCCAAGGACGAACACCGGGGAGCTGTTTTTT

D gene: NA
clone size: NA
J gene: TRBJ1-2
V gene: TRBV2
CDR3 protein: CASSEMARNYGYTF
CDR3 DNA: TGTGCCAGCAGTGAAATGGCCCGTAACTATGGCTACACCTTC

D gene: TRBD2
clone size: NA
J gene: TRBJ2-1
V gene: TRBV29-1
CDR3 protein: CSVEGLAGDEGEQFF
CDR3 DNA: TGCAGCGTGGAGGGACTAGCGGGAGACGAGGGTGAGCAGTTCTTC

D gene: NA
clone size: NA
J gene: TRBJ1-2
V gene: TRBV3-1
CDR3 protein: CASSQGQSNYGYTF
CDR3 DNA: TGTGCCAGCAGCCAAGGACAGTCTAACTATGGCTACACCTTC

D gene: NA
clone size: few
J gene: TRBJ2-7
V gene: TRBV20-1
CDR3 protein: CSARKESGLAVDYEQYF
CDR3 DNA: TGCAGTGCTAGGAAGGAATCCGGTCTAGCAGTAGACTACGAGCAGTACTTC

D gene: NA
clone size: few
J gene: TRBJ2-5
V gene: TRBV9
CDR3 protein: CASSVEPHVLETQYF
CDR3 DNA: TGTGCCAGCAGCGTAGAGCCGCACGTCCTGGAGACCCAGTACTTC

D gene: TRBD1
clone size: few
J gene: TRBJ2-5
V gene: TRBV11-2
CDR3 protein: CASSGDRGETQYF
CDR3 DNA: TGTGCCAGCAGCGGTGACAGGGGTGAGACCCAGTACTTC

D gene: NA
clone size: NA
J gene: TRBJ1-1
V gene: TRBV7-9
CDR3 protein: CASSLTADAFF
CDR3 DNA: TGTGCCAGCAGCCTTACAGCTGATGCTTTCTTT

D gene: NA
clone size: NA
J gene: TRBJ2-5
V gene: TRBV10-3
CDR3 protein: CAISDSGSRETQYF
CDR3 DNA: TGTGCCATCAGTGATAGTGGGAGCAGGGAGACCCAGTACTTC

D gene: TRBD1
clone size: NA
J gene: TRBJ2-7
V gene: TRBV18
CDR3 protein: CASSPRTGAPEQYF
CDR3 DNA: TGTGCCAGCTCACCCCGGACAGGGGCCCCCGAGCAGTACTTC

D gene: NA
clone size: NA
J gene: TRBJ1-2
V gene: TRBV12-3/TRBV12-4
CDR3 protein: CASSPRGGNYGYTF
CDR3 DNA: TGTGCCAGCAGTCCCCGGGGGGGCAACTATGGCTACACCTTC

D gene: NA
clone size: few
J gene: TRBJ2-7
V gene: TRBV6-4
CDR3 protein: CASNYRAPLGEQYF
CDR3 DNA: TGTGCCAGCAACTACCGGGCCCCACTCGGCGAGCAGTACTTC

D gene: TRBD2
clone size: NA
J gene: TRBJ2-2
V gene: TRBV11-2
CDR3 protein: CASSLIAREGLSGRELFF
CDR3 DNA: TGTGCCAGCAGCCTGATCGCGCGGGAGGGCCTGTCGGGCAGGGAGCTGTTTTTT

D gene: NA
clone size: NA
J gene: TRBJ2-3
V gene: TRBV9
CDR3 protein: CASSTLLAEDTQYF
CDR3 DNA: TGTGCCAGCAGCACATTGCTGGCGGAGGATACGCAGTATTTT

D gene: NA
clone size: few
J gene: TRBJ1-2
V gene: TRBV5-1
CDR3 protein: CASSLLRDGYTF
CDR3 DNA: TGCGCCAGCAGCTTGTTAAGGGATGGCTACACCTTC

D gene: TRBD1
clone size: NA
J gene: TRBJ1-1
V gene: TRBV12-3/TRBV12-4
CDR3 protein: CASRQGGTPEAFF
CDR3 DNA: TGTGCCAGCAGACAGGGGGGCACTCCTGAAGCTTTCTTT

D gene: NA
clone size: once
J gene: TRBJ2-3
V gene: TRBV7-2
CDR3 protein: CASSFWGPTDTQYF
CDR3 DNA: TGTGCCAGCAGCTTTTGGGGCCCTACAGATACGCAGTATTTT

D gene: NA
clone size: many
J gene: TRBJ2-5
V gene: TRBV10-3
CDR3 protein: CASSLGTEQETQYF
CDR3 DNA: TGTGCCAGCTCTCTGGGGACGGAACAAGAGACCCAGTACTTC

D gene: NA
clone size: few
J gene: TRBJ2-1
V gene: TRBV12-3/TRBV12-4
CDR3 protein: CASSLGGLKQFF
CDR3 DNA: TGTGCCAGCAGTTTAGGGGGATTAAAGCAGTTCTTC

D gene: TRBD2
clone size: NA
J gene: TRBJ2-1
V gene: TRBV7-6
CDR3 protein: CASSSGPGGRASGRRSYNEQFF
CDR3 DNA: TGTGCCAGCAGCTCCGGGCCCGGGGGACGGGCTAGCGGGAGGAGGTCCTACAATGAGCAGTTCTTC

D gene: NA
clone size: few
J gene: TRBJ2-3
V gene: TRBV9
CDR3 protein: CASSPDAISTDTQYF
CDR3 DNA: TGTGCCAGCAGCCCCGACGCCATCAGCACAGATACGCAGTATTTT

D gene: NA
clone size: NA
J gene: TRBJ2-2
V gene: TRBV5-1
CDR3 protein: CASSSFGSNTGELFF
CDR3 DNA: TGCGCCAGCAGCTCCTTTGGCTCGAACACCGGGGAGCTGTTTTTT

D gene: NA
clone size: NA
J gene: TRBJ2-3
V gene: TRBV7-3
CDR3 protein: CASSPRPAGGTDTQYF
CDR3 DNA: TGTGCCAGCAGCCCCCGGCCGGCAGGAGGTACAGATACGCAGTATTTT

D gene: TRBD1
clone size: many
J gene: TRBJ2-7
V gene: TRBV12-3/TRBV12-4
CDR3 protein: CASSLGQGRSEQYF
CDR3 DNA: TGTGCCAGCAGTTTGGGACAGGGAAGATCCGAGCAGTACTTC

D gene: NA
clone size: few
J gene: TRBJ2-5
V gene: TRBV4-2
CDR3 protein: CASSQDGRETQYF
CDR3 DNA: TGTGCCAGCAGCCAAGACGGTAGGGAGACCCAGTACTTC

D gene: TRBD2
clone size: few
J gene: TRBJ2-7
V gene: TRBV7-2
CDR3 protein: CASGRGLAGDEQYF
CDR3 DNA: TGTGCCAGCGGGCGAGGGTTAGCGGGGGATGAGCAGTACTTC

D gene: NA
clone size: NA
J gene: TRBJ1-1
V gene: TRBV5-4
CDR3 protein: CASRREGGNTEAFF
CDR3 DNA: TGTGCCAGCAGAAGGGAGGGGGGGAACACTGAAGCTTTCTTT

D gene: TRBD2
clone size: few
J gene: TRBJ2-7
V gene: TRBV7-9
CDR3 protein: CASSWGRAYEQYF
CDR3 DNA: TGTGCCAGCAGTTGGGGGAGGGCCTACGAGCAGTACTTC

D gene: TRBD2
clone size: NA
J gene: TRBJ2-1
V gene: TRBV7-2
CDR3 protein: CASSLEWTSGGSSYNEQFF
CDR3 DNA: TGTGCCAGCAGCTTAGAATGGACTAGCGGGGGGAGCTCCTACAATGAGCAGTTCTTC

D gene: TRBD1
clone size: NA
J gene: TRBJ2-1
V gene: TRBV6-6
CDR3 protein: CASSAGQGRPTPNEQFF
CDR3 DNA: TGTGCCAGCAGTGCGGGACAGGGCCGTCCTACCCCCAATGAGCAGTTCTTC

D gene: NA
clone size: many
J gene: TRBJ2-2
V gene: TRBV7-3
CDR3 protein: CASSLSSGELFF
CDR3 DNA: TGTGCCAGCAGCTTATCCTCCGGGGAGCTGTTTTTT

D gene: TRBD1
clone size: few
J gene: TRBJ2-7
V gene: TRBV20-1
CDR3 protein: CSARGQRQGNYEQYF
CDR3 DNA: TGCAGTGCTAGAGGCCAAAGACAGGGAAACTACGAGCAGTACTTC